The following is a T cell receptor (beta chain) sequence with its context. The data were taken from a study of blood T cell repertoires in COVID-19. Germline lookup yields CDR1 SGHNT and CDR2 YYREEE (reference sequence). The CDR3 runs to 17 residues. The V gene end was trimmed by 3 bases and the J gene end by 8 bases; junction bases not matched to a gene: 16. Authors' processing steps: It was from reference gene primer amplification that nucleated cell counts were estimated. Sequencing was performed with immunoSEQ multiplex PCR; in TCRdb, only in-frame clones are kept and a portion is missing. The DNA gave D and trimming, while V, J and clone size come from that table. In the table there are 90,000 to 150,000 clones, approximately 90% of which are singletons.

The chain carries TRBV5-4 and TRBJ1-2; TRBD1 matches 10 bases. The sequence was obtained from a human donor with acute or convalescent COVID-19. The donor label of this sample is uncertain. Sequencing was done on a sample of peripheral blood. Here the CDR3 reads CASSWGGTGVGENGYTF. CDR3 nucleotides: TGTGCCAGCAGCTGGGGGGGGACAGGGGTAGGAGAGAACGGCTACACCTTC.